This entry lists 24 T cell receptor beta chains sequenced from one sample in a study of immune evolution from preneoplasia to lung adenocarcinoma (dated by TCRdb to the early 2020s). The library was obtained by the immunoSEQ multiplex PCR assay. TCRdb took this table from immuneACCESS and kept in-frame rearrangements with V and J called. Such tables lack part of the clones; where checked against another copy, unresolved V genes explain under half of the gap, and the rest is unexplained. The sample records about 6,400 clones, under 85% of which are singletons. The biggest ten clones account for under 7% of the sample. Material: FFPE minimally invasive lung adenocarcinoma tissue. The sample's cell subset or site label, decoded: micro-invasive lung adenocarcinoma (MIA). These receptors originate from a person aged 50-75 years with lung adenocarcinoma.

CDR3 bases: TGTGCCAGTAGTATCTCAGGGGGGAATGAGCAGTTCTTC. This translates into CASSISGGNEQFF. V gene TRBV19 combines with J gene TRBJ2-1; D is perhaps TRBD1 (7 bases). Germline V CDR1 and CDR2: LNHDA, SQIVND (reference sequence). The CDR3 runs 13 residues. V lost 3 bases and J 7 bases, leaving 10 bases between the germline ends. Full variable domain (rest looked up from reference TRBV19 and TRBJ2-1): DGGITQSPKYLFRKEGQNVTLSCEQNLNHDAMYWYRQDPGQGLRLIYYSQIVNDFQKGDIAEGYSVSREKKESFPLTVTSAQKNPTAFYLCASSISGGNEQFFGPGTRLTVL.

The chain recombines TRBV27 with TRBJ1-2, with D perhaps TRBD1 (6 bases). In germline, CDR1 is MNHEY, CDR2 SMNVEV (reference sequence). V lost 6 bases and J 5 bases, leaving 19 bases between the germline ends. The length of the CDR3 is 15 residues. The CDR3, as DNA: TGTGCCAGCAGGGGGGGGACATCTGGACTTTATGGCTACACCTTC. Its translation: CASRGGTSGLYGYTF.

This clone was picked up a small number of times. The gene calls are TRBV29-1 and TRBJ2-7; no clear D gene. This CDR3 is 11 amino acids long. V lost 3 bases and J 3 bases, leaving 6 bases between the germline ends. Per germline, CDR1 SQVTM and CDR2 ANQGSEA. The CDR3 coding sequence is TGCAGCGTTGAGGTGTACTACGAGCAGTACTTC. Translating gives CSVEVYYEQYF.

The chain has TRBV15 and TRBJ2-3; 10 nucleotides align to TRBD1. Germline V lookup: CDR1 LNHNV, CDR2 YYDKDF (reference sequence). With 1 base clipped from V and 6 bases from J, the junction kept 4 bases outside the gene matches. CDR3 length: 15 residues. The CDR3 region has the DNA TGTGCCACCAGCAGAGCGACAGGGGGCGCGGATACGCAGTATTTT. It encodes CATSRATGGADTQYF.

J is TRBJ1-3 and V is TRBV30, with D perhaps matching TRBD1 (6 bases). Looked up from germline, CDR1 is GTSNPN and CDR2 is SVGIG (reference sequence). The CDR3 is made up of 17 amino acids. The germline V and J ends were trimmed by 1 base and 8 bases, with 24 bases remaining between them. The DNA for the CDR3 is TGTGCCTGGAGTGGACAGGTCCTGTTCCTTTCGGGAGACACCATATATTTT. Protein product: CAWSGQVLFLSGDTIYF.

The table lists this clone with a few counts. The chain combines TRBV7-6 with TRBJ2-5; the D is unclear. V was trimmed by 2 bases and J by 1 base, leaving 2 bases between them. The CDR3 runs 12 residues. Germline V CDR1 and CDR2: SGHVS, FNYEAQ. The CDR3 is CASSLPQETQYF. CDR3 DNA sequence: TGTGCCAGCAGCTTACCCCAAGAGACCCAGTACTTC.

The chain combines TRBV6-6 with TRBJ1-1; tentative D call: TRBD1 (6 bases). V was cut by 6 bases and J by 0 bases, with 11 bases left in between. Germline loops: CDR1 MNHNY, CDR2 SVGAGI (reference sequence). The CDR3 spans 14 residues. Here the CDR3 DNA reads TGTGCCAGCAGCCAGGGACATATGAACACTGAAGCTTTCTTT. It encodes CASSQGHMNTEAFF.

This chain uses TRBV21-1 with TRBJ1-5; the listed D gene, TRBD1, was not tested against the DNA. TRBV21-1 is a listed pseudogene. The CDR3 extends over 19 amino acids. The CDR3 nucleotides read TGTGCCAGCAGCTGGCGAGGGGGACAGTATAAGGCTAGCAATCAGCCCCAGCATTTT. It yields the protein CASSWRGGQYKASNQPQHF.

V and J are TRBV7-8 and TRBJ2-7; TRBD2 agrees at 14 bases. Germline CDR1 is SGHVS and CDR2 is FQNEAQ. V shed 4 bases and J 6 bases; nucleotides not matched to a gene: 2. The CDR3 has 14 residues. The CDR3 sequence is CASSWGLAGAEQYF. The DNA for the CDR3 is TGTGCCAGCAGCTGGGGACTAGCGGGGGCCGAGCAGTACTTC.

This clone occurred a few times. The rearrangement links TRBV5-4 to TRBJ2-5; 9 bases are shared with TRBD2. This CDR3 comprises 16 residues. The V gene's germline CDR1 is SGHNT and CDR2 YYREEE (reference sequence). V lost 7 bases and J lost 3; bases outside the gene matches: 13. The CDR3 DNA reads TGTGCCAGCCAAACCTCTTATAGCGGGGGAGAAGAGACCCAGTACTTC. It is translated as CASQTSYSGGEETQYF.

The chain is built from TRBV4-2 and TRBJ2-1, with D maybe TRBD1 (6 bases). V lost 0 bases and J 9 bases, leaving 15 bases between the germline ends. The V gene's germline CDR1 is LGHNA and CDR2 YNFKEQ. The length of the CDR3 is 15 residues. The CDR3 sequence is CASSQDTGSTGEQFF. As DNA, the CDR3 is TGTGCCAGCAGCCAAGATACAGGGTCGACGGGTGAGCAGTTCTTC.

About this clone: The same CDR3 can be traced to other DNA sequences in this sample. The chain employs TRBV7-3 and TRBJ1-1, with D perhaps matching TRBD1 (5 bases). CDR3 length: 15 amino acids. Germline V gene data show CDR1 as SGHTA and CDR2 as FQGTGA. Between the trimmed V and J ends, which lost 0 bases and 0 bases, there was a span of 8 bases. The DNA of the CDR3 is TGTGCCAGCAGCTTAACCCGGGGGGTGAACACTGAAGCTTTCTTT. It is translated as CASSLTRGVNTEAFF.

This clone came up a few times. The chain combines TRBV28 with TRBJ2-5; TRBD2 aligns across 7 bases. Looked up from germline, CDR1 is MDHEN and CDR2 is SYDVKM. This CDR3 spans 16 amino acids. The V and J ends lost 5 bases and 1 base, in that order; junction bases with no gene match: 10. This CDR3 reads CASSPRLREPQETQYF. The CDR3 nucleotides read TGTGCCAGCAGTCCAAGGCTGCGGGAGCCCCAAGAGACCCAGTACTTC.

V usage is TRBV5-1 and J usage is TRBJ2-1, with unresolved D. Per the germline V gene, CDR1 is SGHRS and CDR2 is YFSETQ. CDR3 length equals 13 residues. Trimming shortened V by 0 bases and J by 4 bases, and 5 bases separated the two germline ends. CDR3 amino acids: CASSLGQYNEQFF. In DNA, the CDR3 is TGCGCCAGCAGCTTGGGGCAGTACAATGAGCAGTTCTTC.

This clone was found once. The J gene is TRBJ1-5, the V gene TRBV28, with D possibly matching TRBD1 (5 bases). The V and J ends lost 5 bases and 4 bases respectively, with 15 bases between them. CDR1 MDHEN and CDR2 SYDVKM come from the germline V gene. CDR3 length: 15 amino acids. This chain's CDR3 is CASSPATDRNQPQHF. Written as DNA, the CDR3 is TGTGCCAGCAGTCCGGCGACAGATCGAAATCAGCCCCAGCATTTT. Together with reference TRBV28 and TRBJ1-5, the CDR3 gives the full variable domain: DVKVTQSSRYLVKRTGEKVFLECVQDMDHENMFWYRQDPGLGLRLIYFSYDVKMKEKGDIPEGYSVSREKKERFSLILESASTNQTSMYLCASSPATDRNQPQHFGDGTRLSIL.

This chain links TRBV6-5 with TRBJ2-7; no clear D. The CDR3 extends over 10 amino acids. V lost 8 bases and J 4 bases, leaving 6 bases between the germline ends. CDR1 and CDR2 (germline): MNHEY, SVGAGI. Here the CDR3 reads CASGRYEQYF. In DNA, the CDR3 is TGTGCCAGCGGGCGATACGAGCAGTACTTC.

This clone has only one observation. This rearrangement joins TRBV5-1 to TRBJ1-4; TRBD1 matches at 7 bases. The CDR3 covers 15 residues. V shed 4 bases and J 0 bases; nucleotides not matched to a gene: 3. Germline-derived CDR1 and CDR2 are SGHRS and YFSETQ. In DNA form, the CDR3 reads TGCGCCAGCAGCCCAGACAGGGCAACTAATGAAAAACTGTTTTTT. Amino acid sequence: CASSPDRATNEKLFF.

The CDR3 DNA is TGCGCCAGCAGCTTGTTCCCAGGAGAAGAGACCCAGTACTTC. As protein: CASSLFPGEETQYF. The chain carries TRBV5-1 and TRBJ2-5; D not resolved. Trimming shortened V by 1 base and J by 3 bases, and 10 bases separated the two germline ends. The CDR3 consists of 14 residues. The V gene's germline CDR1 is SGHRS and CDR2 YFSETQ.

The rearrangement links TRBV6-1 to TRBJ2-7; TRBD2 is a possible D gene (6 bases). Germline CDR1 MNHNS, CDR2 SASEGT. Trimming took off 5 bases at V and 5 bases at J, with 13 bases between the two ends. The CDR3 is 13 amino acids. The CDR3 DNA is TGTGCCAGCAGTTCCAGGGAGGTCAACGAGCAGTACTTC. Protein sequence: CASSSREVNEQYF.

The rearrangement uses TRBV5-4 and TRBJ2-5; 7 nucleotides line up with TRBD2. This CDR3 is built from 15 residues. J was trimmed by 4 bases and V by 0 bases; bases with no gene match: 6. CDR1 and CDR2 (germline): SGHNT, YYREEE (reference sequence). The chain's CDR3 is CASSLGGRAGETQYF. The CDR3 region has the DNA TGTGCCAGCAGCTTGGGTGGGAGGGCCGGAGAGACCCAGTACTTC.

The rearrangement links TRBV4-1 to TRBJ1-2; 8 nucleotides agree with TRBD1. V shed 6 bases, J shed 3 bases, and the junction held 6 bases outside the gene matches. Germline loops: CDR1 MGHRA, CDR2 YSYEKL. This CDR3 spans 14 amino acids. The CDR3 region is CASRPQGAHYGYTF. In nucleotides, the CDR3 is TGCGCCAGCAGACCCCAGGGGGCCCACTATGGCTACACCTTC.

This chain joins TRBV5-5 and TRBJ2-5; a weak D match, TRBD2 (6 bases). The J call could be wrong; TRBJ2-7 is a better fit for the DNA end. The CDR3 is 14 amino acids. The V gene's germline CDR1 is SGHKS and CDR2 YYEKEE (reference sequence). CDR3 nucleotides: TGTGCCAGCAGCCCGCGACTAGTTTCCTACGAGCAGTACTTC. Translating gives CASSPRLVSYEQYF.

This clone is large by share. The chain recombines TRBV6-1 with TRBJ2-7; D is uncertain. The CDR3 has 11 residues. Trimming shortened V by 3 bases and J by 1 base, and 1 base separated the two germline ends. Germline V gene sequence: CDR1 MNHNS, CDR2 SASEGT. In DNA, the CDR3 is TGTGCCAGCAGTGAGTCCTACGAGCAGTACTTC. The encoded protein is CASSESYEQYF.

The chain is built from TRBV28 and TRBJ1-5, with D possibly matching TRBD1 (5 bases). The CDR3 consists of 18 residues. V lost 6 bases to trimming and J lost 7 bases, with 28 bases between them. The germline V gene has CDR1 MDHEN and CDR2 SYDVKM. The CDR3, as DNA: TGTGCCAGCAGAACACGGGACCGTTTGGTGAAGTCTAACCAGCCCCAGCATTTT. Translated: CASRTRDRLVKSNQPQHF.